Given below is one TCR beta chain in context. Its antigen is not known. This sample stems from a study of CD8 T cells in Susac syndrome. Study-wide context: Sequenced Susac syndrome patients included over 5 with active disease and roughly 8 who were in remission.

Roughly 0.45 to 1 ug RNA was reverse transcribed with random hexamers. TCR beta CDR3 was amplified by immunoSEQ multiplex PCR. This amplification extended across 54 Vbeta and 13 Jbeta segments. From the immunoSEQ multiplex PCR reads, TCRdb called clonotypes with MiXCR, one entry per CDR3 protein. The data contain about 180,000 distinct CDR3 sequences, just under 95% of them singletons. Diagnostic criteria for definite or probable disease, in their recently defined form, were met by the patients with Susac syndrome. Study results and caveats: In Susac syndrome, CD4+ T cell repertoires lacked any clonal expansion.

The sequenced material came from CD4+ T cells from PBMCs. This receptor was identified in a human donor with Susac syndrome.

CDR3 sequence: CASSPWNEQFF. CDR3 in DNA: TGTGCCAGCAGCCCTTGGAATGAGCAGTTCTTC. This rearrangement joins TRBV7-9 to TRBJ2-1; D gene ambiguous. With 5 bases removed from V and 7 bases from J, the gap between germline ends came to 6 bases. The germline CDR1 and CDR2 sequences are SEHNR and FQNEAQ (reference sequence). This CDR3 contains 11 residues.